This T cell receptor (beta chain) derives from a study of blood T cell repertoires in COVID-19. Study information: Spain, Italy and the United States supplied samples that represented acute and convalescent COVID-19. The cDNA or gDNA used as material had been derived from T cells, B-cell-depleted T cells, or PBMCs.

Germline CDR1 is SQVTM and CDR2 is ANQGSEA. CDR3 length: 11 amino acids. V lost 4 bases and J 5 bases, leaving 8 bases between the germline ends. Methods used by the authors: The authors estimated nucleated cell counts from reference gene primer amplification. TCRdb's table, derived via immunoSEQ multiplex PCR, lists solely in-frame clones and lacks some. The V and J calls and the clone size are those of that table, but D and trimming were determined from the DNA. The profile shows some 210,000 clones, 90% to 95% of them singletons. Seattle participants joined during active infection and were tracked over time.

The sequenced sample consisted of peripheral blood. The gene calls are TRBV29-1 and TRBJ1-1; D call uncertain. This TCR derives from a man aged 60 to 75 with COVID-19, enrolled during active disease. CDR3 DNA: TGCAGCGTTGCAAGACAAACTGAAGCTTTCTTT. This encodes CSVARQTEAFF.